A selection of T cell receptor beta chains follows, all from one sample in a study of CD8 T cells in ankylosing spondylitis. Each CDR3 protein gets one entry after TCRdb re-called the 5' RACE reads with MiXCR. The repertoire holds some 270,000 distinct CDR3 sequences, with 18% as singletons. The sample comprised blood, either unsorted or a sorted T cell fraction (not recorded which). The receptors were gathered from a male donor with ankylosing spondylitis or in good health (not recorded which). The conserved cysteine and the conserved F or W are not part of the CDR3 here.

15,TRBJ2-3,TRBV7-2,ASSLVSWGRNTDTQY
13,TRBJ2-3,TRBV12-3/TRBV12-4,ASSVGQGLTDTQY
12,TRBJ2-7,TRBV29-1,SVVPLTGGYEQY
15,TRBJ2-2,TRBV20-1,SARGLAGGENTGELF
13,TRBJ2-7,TRBV27,ASTPIPGETYEQY
15,TRBJ2-7,TRBV7-2,ASSLAGGWRDSYEQY
15,TRBJ2-3,TRBV11-2,ASSLGVGGSSTDTQY
12,TRBJ2-7,TRBV29-1,SVEKREDPREQY
12,TRBJ2-3,TRBV10-2,ASRDYPGTDTQY
13,TRBJ2-7,TRBV4-3,ASSQARDVSYEQY
11,TRBJ2-3,TRBV4-3,ASSQDNRDTQY
13,TRBJ1-1,TRBV6-5,ASSSPGTGNTEAF
12,TRBJ2-5,TRBV2,ASRDLAAEETQY
16,TRBJ2-3,TRBV15,ATSRDRGLAENTDTQY
12,TRBJ2-7,TRBV27,ASSSGVQGNEQY
13,TRBJ2-1,TRBV9,ASSAYGRGQSGQF
11,TRBJ1-1,TRBV7-9,ASSPQGELKAF
12,TRBJ2-1,TRBV27,ASSSQGLRNEQF
13,TRBJ2-7,TRBV4-2,ASSDLAGGKYEQY
12,TRBJ2-1,TRBV6-2/TRBV6-3,ASSSIGTRNEQF
14,TRBJ2-3,TRBV4-3,ASSQDGSDSTDTQY
15,TRBJ2-5,TRBV4-2,ASSLRGTSGSEKTQY
11,TRBJ2-1,TRBV28,ASTAGLYNEQF
15,TRBJ2-1,TRBV7-3,ASSLFTGTSSYNEQF
12,TRBJ2-5,TRBV29-1,SFCEGTYQETQY
11,TRBJ2-5,TRBV29-1,SVERQGQETQY
15,TRBJ2-2,TRBV13,ASSSRSGGAKAGELF
14,TRBJ2-1,TRBV27,ASSFLVQGDYNEQF
9,TRBJ2-7,TRBV7-9,ASSKTGLQY